This T cell receptor (beta chain) was captured in a study of Graves' ophthalmopathy and Graves' hyperthyroidism. Study-level information: Stable hyperthyroidism was defined by absence of ophthalmopathy within 18 months of follow-up.

The length of the CDR3 is 12 residues. Germline assignment: CDR1 SQVTM and CDR2 ANQGSEA. V was trimmed by 4 bases and J by 5 bases, leaving 12 bases between them. In its sample, this clonotype was seen once. As yet, its antigen is unknown. Patients were left out if they had other autoimmune diseases, uncontrolled infections, pregnancy or lactation. Clinical symptoms, serum thyroxine, TRAb, thyroid ultrasound and orbital computed tomography determined diagnosis. Beta-chain TCR CDR3 regions were amplified from RNA transcripts. The first-round RT-PCR employed HTBI primers together with the Qiagen OneStep RT-PCR kit. A multiplex PCR was then performed as the second round. From the multiplex PCR reads, TCRdb called clonotypes with MiXCR, one entry per CDR3 protein. The sample comprises about 1.1 million distinct CDR3 sequences, 35% to 40% of which are singletons, and roughly 11% rests with the top ten. Whole-study findings and limits: Among expanded thyroid clonotypes above 0.001 frequency, most also occurred in blood.

Input material: peripheral blood or thyroid tissue (not recorded which). The TCR originated in an adult man with Graves' hyperthyroidism. The chain has TRBV29-1 and TRBJ2-7; tentatively, D is TRBD2 (6 bases). The CDR3 reads CSVVSGRNEQYF. For the CDR3, the DNA is TGCAGCGTTGTTTCGGGGAGGAACGAGCAGTACTTC.